A single sample gave rise to the 13 T cell receptor beta chains below, sequenced in a study of blood T cell repertoires in COVID-19. Sequencing used immunoSEQ multiplex PCR; TCRdb keeps in-frame clones, though not all of them. In the table there are about 250,000 clones, around 85% of which are singletons. The sequenced sample was peripheral blood. All receptors derive from a woman aged 55 to 70 with active or convalescent COVID-19.

V gene TRBV2 combines with J gene TRBJ2-5; 9 nucleotides align to TRBD2. The ends lost 6 bases at V and 5 bases at J; junction bases unmatched: 16. Germline V gene sequence: CDR1 SNHLY, CDR2 FYNNEI. This CDR3 is 17 amino acids long. The CDR3 DNA follows: TGTGCCAGCAGCCCCCCCCTGCGGGAGGGCCCTCGGGAGACCCAGTACTTC. Protein: CASSPPLREGPRETQYF.

The J gene is TRBJ1-4, the V gene TRBV4-1; D gene uncertain. Trimming left V 8 bases short and J 4 bases short, with 8 bases between. Germline V CDR1 and CDR2: MGHRA, YSYEKL. CDR3 size: 12 residues. The chain's CDR3 is CASEGVNEKLFF. In nucleotides, the CDR3 is TGCGCCAGCGAGGGAGTTAATGAAAAACTGTTTTTT.

The V call is TRBV19, the J call TRBJ1-5; possible D gene TRBD1, 6 bases. The V end lost 3 bases, the J end lost 9 bases, and 12 bases lay between the germline ends. This CDR3 is 13 amino acids long. Germline-derived CDR1 and CDR2 are LNHDA and SQIVND (reference sequence). This chain's CDR3 is CASSIQGLGPQHF. In DNA, the CDR3 is TGTGCCAGTAGTATTCAGGGGCTGGGGCCCCAGCATTTT.

The chain joins TRBV10-1 to TRBJ2-1; D perhaps matches TRBD1 (6 bases). V shed 11 bases and J shed 7 bases, with 12 bases lying between them. Per germline, CDR1 WNHNN and CDR2 SYGVQD (reference sequence). This CDR3 spans 11 amino acids. CDR3 amino acids: CAGGRHNEQFF. In nucleotides, the CDR3 is TGCGCCGGGGGCAGACATAATGAGCAGTTCTTC.

This clone was recorded once. The rearrangement links TRBV9 to TRBJ2-5; 8 nucleotides match TRBD2. The germline V gene has CDR1 SGDLS and CDR2 YYNGEE. The CDR3 extends over 15 amino acids. The V segment lost 5 bases and the J segment 5 bases; nucleotides outside the gene matches: 11. The CDR3 sequence: CASSGGGGPGETQYF. In DNA form, the CDR3 reads TGTGCCAGCAGTGGCGGCGGGGGGCCTGGGGAGACCCAGTACTTC.

The chain links TRBV5-1 to TRBJ1-1; D not resolved. This CDR3 is built from 14 residues. V dropped 0 bases and J dropped 0 bases, with 6 bases sitting between them. Germline V gives CDR1 SGHRS, CDR2 YFSETQ. In nucleotides, the CDR3 is TGCGCCAGCAGCTTGGCTATATTGAACACTGAAGCTTTCTTT. Amino acid sequence: CASSLAILNTEAFF.

The V call is TRBV10-1, the J call TRBJ2-5, with 8 bases that match TRBD2. After removal of 10 bases from V and 5 bases from J, the junction contained 12 bases not matched to a gene. The CDR3 has 14 amino acids. Germline V gene sequence: CDR1 WNHNN, CDR2 SYGVQD (reference sequence). CDR3 nucleotide sequence: TGCGCCAACGGGGAGCGGGGGCAGTGCGAGACCCAGTACTTC. Translated, it gives CANGERGQCETQYF.

This clone has a handful of counts. V usage is TRBV19 and J usage is TRBJ1-1; 8 bases agree with TRBD1. The V segment lost 5 bases and the J segment 3 bases; nucleotides outside the gene matches: 8. Germline V gives CDR1 LNHDA, CDR2 SQIVND (reference sequence). CDR3 length: 15 amino acids. CDR3 region: CASSPDRAGDTEAFF. In DNA, the CDR3 is TGTGCCAGTAGTCCGGACAGGGCGGGTGACACTGAAGCTTTCTTT.

The chain is built from TRBV19 and TRBJ2-1, with 7 bases identical to TRBD1. The J segment lost 4 bases and the V segment lost 5 bases, leaving 8 bases of the junction unmatched. Germline-derived CDR1 and CDR2 are LNHDA and SQIVND (reference sequence). The CDR3 runs 15 residues. CDR3 in DNA: TGTGCCAGTAGTGTGCGAGGGGGCGGGTACAATGAGCAGTTCTTC. It specifies CASSVRGGGYNEQFF.

The chain recombines TRBV18 with TRBJ1-5; no clear D gene. Germline assignment: CDR1 KGHSH and CDR2 LQKENI. The V end was cut by 2 bases, the J end by 5 bases, with 7 bases between. This CDR3 is built from 13 residues. In DNA, the CDR3 is TGTGCCAGCTCACCAGGTCGGGATCAGCCCCAGCATTTT. This encodes CASSPGRDQPQHF.

The chain carries TRBV27 and TRBJ1-2, with D unclear. The CDR3 sequence is 13 residues long. V lost 3 bases, J lost 8 bases, and 13 bases lay in between. Germline CDR1 and CDR2: MNHEY and SMNVEV (reference sequence). The CDR3 nucleotides read TGTGCCAGCAGTTTCGGCCGGGGAATGGGCTACACCTTC. As protein: CASSFGRGMGYTF.

The V and J genes are TRBV25-1 and TRBJ1-6; TRBD1 aligns across 7 bases. This CDR3 comprises 16 residues. From germline, CDR1 is MGHDK and CDR2 SYGVNS. V was pared by 3 bases and J by 7 bases, with 9 bases of the junction left unmatched. The CDR3 is CASSDLNRGGNSPLHF. Here the CDR3 DNA reads TGTGCCAGCAGTGATCTCAACAGGGGTGGCAATTCACCCCTCCACTTT. The entire variable domain, with the rest obtained from reference TRBV25-1 and TRBJ1-6, is as follows: EADIYQTPRYLVIGTGKKITLECSQTMGHDKMYWYQQDPGMELHLIHYSYGVNSTEKGDLSSESTVSRIRTEHFPLTLESARPSHTSQYLCASSDLNRGGNSPLHFGNGTRLTVT.

The chain combines TRBV27 with TRBJ2-5; D not resolved. The V end was cut by 6 bases, the J end by 4 bases, with 9 bases between. The germline CDR1 and CDR2 sequences are MNHEY and SMNVEV (reference sequence). The CDR3 is made up of 12 amino acids. CDR3 sequence: CASSLVGETQYF. The CDR3 nucleotides read TGTGCCAGCAGCCTTGTCGGAGAGACCCAGTACTTC.